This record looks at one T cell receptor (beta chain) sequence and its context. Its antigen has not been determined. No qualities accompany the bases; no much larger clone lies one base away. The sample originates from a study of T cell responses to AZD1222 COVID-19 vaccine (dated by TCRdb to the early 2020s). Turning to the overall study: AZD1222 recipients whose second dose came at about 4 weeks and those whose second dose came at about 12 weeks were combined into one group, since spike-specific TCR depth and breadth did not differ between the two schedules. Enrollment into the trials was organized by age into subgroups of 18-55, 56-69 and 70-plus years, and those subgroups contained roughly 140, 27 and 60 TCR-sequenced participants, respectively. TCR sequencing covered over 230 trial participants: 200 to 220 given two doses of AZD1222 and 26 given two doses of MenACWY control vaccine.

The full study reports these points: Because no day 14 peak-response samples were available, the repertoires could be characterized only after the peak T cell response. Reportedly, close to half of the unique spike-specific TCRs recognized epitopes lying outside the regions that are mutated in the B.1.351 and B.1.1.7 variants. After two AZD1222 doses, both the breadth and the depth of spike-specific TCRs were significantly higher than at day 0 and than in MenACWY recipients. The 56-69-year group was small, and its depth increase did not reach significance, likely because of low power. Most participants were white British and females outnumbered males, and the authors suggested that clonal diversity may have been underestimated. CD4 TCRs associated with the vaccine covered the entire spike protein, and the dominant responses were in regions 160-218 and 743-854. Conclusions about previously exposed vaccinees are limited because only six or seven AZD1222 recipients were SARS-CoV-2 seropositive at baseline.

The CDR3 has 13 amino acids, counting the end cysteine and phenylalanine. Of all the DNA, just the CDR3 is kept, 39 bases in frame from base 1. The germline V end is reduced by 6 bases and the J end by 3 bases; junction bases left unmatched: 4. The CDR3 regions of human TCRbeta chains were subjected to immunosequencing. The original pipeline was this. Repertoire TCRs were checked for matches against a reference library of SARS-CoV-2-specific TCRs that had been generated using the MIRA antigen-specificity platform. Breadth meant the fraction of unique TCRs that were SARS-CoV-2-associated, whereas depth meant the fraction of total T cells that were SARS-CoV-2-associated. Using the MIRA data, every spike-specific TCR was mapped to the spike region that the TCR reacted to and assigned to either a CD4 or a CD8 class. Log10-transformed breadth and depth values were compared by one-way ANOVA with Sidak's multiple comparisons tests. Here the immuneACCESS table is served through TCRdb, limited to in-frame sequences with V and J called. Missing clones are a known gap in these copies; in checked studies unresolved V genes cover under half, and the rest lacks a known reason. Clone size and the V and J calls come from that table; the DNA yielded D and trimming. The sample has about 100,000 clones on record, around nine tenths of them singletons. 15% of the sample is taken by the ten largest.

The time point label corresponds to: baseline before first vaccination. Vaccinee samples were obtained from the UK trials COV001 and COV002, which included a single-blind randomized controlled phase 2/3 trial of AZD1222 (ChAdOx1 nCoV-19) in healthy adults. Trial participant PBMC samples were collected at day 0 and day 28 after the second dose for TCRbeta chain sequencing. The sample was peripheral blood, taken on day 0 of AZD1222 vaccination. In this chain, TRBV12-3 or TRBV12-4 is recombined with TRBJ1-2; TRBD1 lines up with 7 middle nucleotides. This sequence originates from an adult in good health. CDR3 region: CASRGGQHYGYTF. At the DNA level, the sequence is TGTGCCAGCAGGGGGGGACAGCACTATGGCTACACCTTC.